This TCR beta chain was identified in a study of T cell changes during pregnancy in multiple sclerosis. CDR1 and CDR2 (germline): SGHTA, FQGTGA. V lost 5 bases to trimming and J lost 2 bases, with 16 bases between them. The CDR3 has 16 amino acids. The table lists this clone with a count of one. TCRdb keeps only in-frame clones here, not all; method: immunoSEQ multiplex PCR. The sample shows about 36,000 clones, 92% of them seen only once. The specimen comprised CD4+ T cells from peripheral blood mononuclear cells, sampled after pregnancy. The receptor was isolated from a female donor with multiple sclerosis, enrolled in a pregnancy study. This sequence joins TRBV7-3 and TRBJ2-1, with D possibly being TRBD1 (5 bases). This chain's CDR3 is CASSRIGRAPYNEQFF. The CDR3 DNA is TGTGCCAGCAGCCGTATAGGCAGGGCGCCCTACAATGAGCAGTTCTTC.